These T cell receptor beta chains were read from a single sample in a study of cytomegalovirus exposure and HLA in healthy donors. Produced via immunoSEQ multiplex PCR; TCRdb's table is partial and in-frame only. The sample has some 120,000 clones; about three quarters are singletons. The sample consisted of PBMCs. The receptor set was obtained from a woman aged 55-69 years in good health and CMV-seropositive. Each CDR3 is given without its conserved first and last residue. Each record gives: clone size, V gene, CDR3 protein. A clone size is listed for some rows: how often the clone was seen (once, few, many), or a class if it is expanded.

clone size: few
V gene: TRBV19
CDR3 protein: ASQGSGANVLT

clone size: few
V gene: TRBV7-2
CDR3 protein: ASSKGAGDTQY

clone size: .
V gene: TRBV6-5
CDR3 protein: ASSRHRTDTQY

clone size: .
V gene: TRBV27
CDR3 protein: ASSFSRLDSPRTDTQY

clone size: .
V gene: TRBV7-8
CDR3 protein: ASSLDRGRTEAF

clone size: .
V gene: TRBV5-4
CDR3 protein: ASRPGQGETQY

clone size: .
V gene: TRBV30
CDR3 protein: AWSVQRAGEQY

clone size: .
V gene: TRBV19
CDR3 protein: ASSSRLAGNTGELF

clone size: .
V gene: TRBV29-1
CDR3 protein: SVNRQDSNYGYT

clone size: .
V gene: TRBV7-7
CDR3 protein: ASSLRQGLQETQY

clone size: .
V gene: TRBV2
CDR3 protein: ASSEGWVAGNTGELF

clone size: .
V gene: TRBV29-1
CDR3 protein: SVQRGSNTEAF

clone size: few
V gene: TRBV19
CDR3 protein: ASLNYMGAPDGYT

clone size: .
V gene: TRBV11-2
CDR3 protein: ASSHGQGSNQPQH

clone size: .
V gene: TRBV7-6
CDR3 protein: ASSLEVGGGPSEQY

clone size: .
V gene: TRBV4-2
CDR3 protein: ASSQAPGTETYGYT

clone size: .
V gene: TRBV5-4
CDR3 protein: ASSLASLAGGLSPLEQY

clone size: .
V gene: TRBV7-8
CDR3 protein: ASSLDRSGYEQY

clone size: .
V gene: TRBV5-6
CDR3 protein: ASSLGSSGVYNEQF

clone size: few
V gene: TRBV7-2
CDR3 protein: ASSSGTLQY

clone size: once
V gene: TRBV27
CDR3 protein: ASQRQRSGTEAF

clone size: .
V gene: TRBV27
CDR3 protein: ASSRTSGVSDTQY

clone size: once
V gene: TRBV11-2
CDR3 protein: ASSLVGGRTDTQY

clone size: .
V gene: TRBV7-2
CDR3 protein: ASSLGLAPNYNEQF

clone size: .
V gene: TRBV4-3
CDR3 protein: ASSPRLLTDTQY

clone size: .
V gene: TRBV11-2
CDR3 protein: ASSLGTGSQYEQY

clone size: few
V gene: TRBV5-4
CDR3 protein: ASSFNRVESEAF

clone size: .
V gene: TRBV5-4
CDR3 protein: ASSGPGDGETQY

clone size: .
V gene: TRBV7-2
CDR3 protein: ASSLPGTGSPYGYT

clone size: .
V gene: TRBV5-5
CDR3 protein: ASSPGSGSSYEQY

clone size: .
V gene: TRBV7-9
CDR3 protein: ASSLAGTGVNEQY

clone size: .
V gene: TRBV19
CDR3 protein: ASSVSGVEHYGYT

clone size: .
V gene: TRBV13
CDR3 protein: ASSSRQGAGTEAF

clone size: .
V gene: TRBV12-5
CDR3 protein: ASGLGQGQNTQY

clone size: .
V gene: TRBV29-1
CDR3 protein: SVQLGQGAREQY

clone size: .
V gene: TRBV7-8
CDR3 protein: ASSMDRGLRDGYT

clone size: .
V gene: TRBV5-6
CDR3 protein: ASSLRNSGSQFSYNEQF

clone size: once
V gene: TRBV5-6
CDR3 protein: ASSLTPSNYGYT

clone size: .
V gene: TRBV30
CDR3 protein: AWSVDYSTPQH

clone size: .
V gene: TRBV10-3
CDR3 protein: AISEFTGATQPQH

clone size: .
V gene: TRBV5-1
CDR3 protein: ASSTGQGPNEQF

clone size: .
V gene: TRBV7-9
CDR3 protein: ASSLRLTRDTEAF

clone size: .
V gene: TRBV11-2
CDR3 protein: ASSLNTGVTETQY

clone size: .
V gene: TRBV19
CDR3 protein: ASSIVHRNTEAF

clone size: .
V gene: TRBV5-1
CDR3 protein: ASSSSPPTDTQY

clone size: .
V gene: TRBV2
CDR3 protein: ASSEARLSTDTQY

clone size: .
V gene: TRBV30
CDR3 protein: AWSKSNEQF

clone size: .
V gene: TRBV4-3
CDR3 protein: ASSPRTGFNQPQH

clone size: .
V gene: TRBV6-5
CDR3 protein: ASTLIQGAIYGYT

clone size: .
V gene: TRBV6-6
CDR3 protein: ASRHTGSQETQY